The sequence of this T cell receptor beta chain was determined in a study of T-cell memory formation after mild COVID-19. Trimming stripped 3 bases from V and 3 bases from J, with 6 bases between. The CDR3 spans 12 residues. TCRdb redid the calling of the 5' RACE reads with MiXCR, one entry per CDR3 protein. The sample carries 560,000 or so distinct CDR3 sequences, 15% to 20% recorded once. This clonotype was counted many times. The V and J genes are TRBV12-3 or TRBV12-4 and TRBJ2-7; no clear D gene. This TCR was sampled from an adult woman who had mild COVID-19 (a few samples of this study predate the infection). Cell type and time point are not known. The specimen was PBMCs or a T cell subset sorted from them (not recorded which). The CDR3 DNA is TGTGCCAGCAGTTTGGACCACTACGAGCAGTACTTC. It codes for CASSLDHYEQYF.